These 27 T cell receptor beta chains originate from one sample sequenced in a study of Graves' ophthalmopathy and Graves' hyperthyroidism. The study amplified TCR beta CDR3 regions using RNA transcripts. In the first round, RT-PCR was carried out with HTBI primers, and a multiplex PCR formed the second round. One entry per CDR3 protein, called by TCRdb with MiXCR from the multiplex PCR reads. The table has tens of thousands of distinct CDR3 sequences, more than 40% seen once. The sequenced sample consisted of peripheral blood. These receptors all stem from an adult woman with Graves' ophthalmopathy.

This clonotype appeared many times. The gene calls are TRBV11-3 and TRBJ2-2; TRBD2 matches at 12 bases. V shed 5 bases and J 0 bases; nucleotides not matched to a gene: 10. CDR3 length equals 19 residues. CDR1 is SGHNT, CDR2 YENEEA, per germline. The CDR3 sequence: CASSRRDLAGGPNTGELFF. CDR3 DNA: TGTGCCAGCAGCCGCCGCGATCTAGCGGGAGGGCCGAACACCGGGGAGCTGTTTTTT. Full variable domain (remainder filled in from reference TRBV11-3 and TRBJ2-2): EAGVVQSPRYKIIEKKQPVAFWCNPISGHNTLYWYLQNLGQGPELLIRYENEEAVDDSQLPKDRFSAERLKGVDSTLKIQPAELGDSAVYLCASSRRDLAGGPNTGELFFGEGSRLTVL.

This clonotype has at least ten counts. The chain has TRBV12-3 or TRBV12-4 and TRBJ2-7; perhaps TRBD1 as D (5 bases). The ends were cut back, 6 bases at V and 4 bases at J, with 16 bases in the middle. This CDR3 comprises 14 residues. CDR3 coding DNA: TGTGCCAGCAGCTCCTACAGGCGCGGATACGAGCAGTACTTC. Translating it yields CASSSYRRGYEQYF.

This clonotype was seen repeatedly, ten times or more. The chain is built from TRBV20-1 and TRBJ2-3; TRBD1 or TRBD2 may be the D gene (5 bases each). The germline gives CDR1 DFQATT, CDR2 SNEGSKA (reference sequence). The V end was cut by 6 bases, the J end by 4 bases, with 11 bases between. The CDR3 spans 12 residues. CDR3 in DNA: TGCAGTGCCGACGGGACCGCAGATACGCAGTATTTT. This sequence encodes CSADGTADTQYF.

This clonotype was seen ten or more times. CDR3 region: CSVEDLSGFETQYF. Written as DNA, the CDR3 is TGCAGCGTTGAAGATCTTTCGGGGTTTGAGACCCAGTACTTC. The rearrangement links TRBV29-1 to TRBJ2-5; possible D gene TRBD2, 5 bases. CDR1 and CDR2 from the germline V gene are SQVTM and ANQGSEA. V lost 0 bases, J lost 5 bases, and 13 bases lay in between. The length of the CDR3 is 14 residues.

The CDR3 reads CAARDRLNTEAFF. In DNA, the CDR3 is TGTGCTGCGCGGGACAGGCTGAACACTGAAGCTTTCTTT. V is TRBV7-7 and J is TRBJ1-1; 8 positions match TRBD1. Germline assignment: CDR1 SSHAT and CDR2 FNYEAQ (reference sequence). This CDR3 contains 13 residues.

The chain joins TRBV28 to TRBJ2-7; 7 bases fit TRBD2. This CDR3 comprises 15 residues. Germline V lookup: CDR1 MDHEN, CDR2 SYDVKM. V dropped 1 base and J dropped 2; count of bases not matched to a gene: 5. The CDR3 protein is CASSLSGGLPYEQYF. In nucleotides, the CDR3 is TGTGCCAGCAGTTTATCGGGGGGACTCCCCTACGAGCAGTACTTC. The entire variable domain, with the rest obtained from reference TRBV28 and TRBJ2-7, is as follows: DVKVTQSSRYLVKRTGEKVFLECVQDMDHENMFWYRQDPGLGLRLIYFSYDVKMKEKGDIPEGYSVSREKKERFSLILESASTNQTSMYLCASSLSGGLPYEQYFGPGTRLTVT.

On this clonotype: The junction differs from germline at one of its ends, possibly a read error. The chain has TRBV20-1 and TRBJ1-1; 7 bases agree with TRBD1. Germline CDR1 is DFQATT and CDR2 is SNEGSKA (reference sequence). The CDR3 has 14 amino acids. CDR3 nucleotides: TGCAGTGCCGGCGGGACAGCCCTTACCCCTGAGGCTTTCTTT. This gives the protein CSAGGTALTPEAFF.

At least ten counts were recorded for this clonotype. The chain combines TRBV19 with TRBJ1-2; weak D call: TRBD1 (5 bases). The CDR3 has 15 amino acids. V dropped 7 bases and J dropped 0 bases, with 15 bases sitting between them. Germline-derived CDR1 and CDR2 are LNHDA and SQIVND (reference sequence). CDR3 nucleotides: TGTGCCAGTAAGTTACAGGCCTACACTAACTATGGCTACACCTTC. Translating gives CASKLQAYTNYGYTF.

As concerns this clonotype: At one end, the junction sequence differs from germline, possibly due to a read error. The J gene is TRBJ2-1, the V gene TRBV7-2, with 10 bases matching TRBD2. The CDR3 is made up of 15 amino acids. CDR1 and CDR2 (germline): SGHTA, FQGNSA. This CDR3 is CASSPGTSEYNERFF. CDR3 DNA: TGTGCCAGCAGCCCCGGGACTAGCGAATACAATGAGCGGTTCTTC.

In this sample, this clonotype turned up many times. The chain combines TRBV20-1 with TRBJ2-1; 16 bases are a match to TRBD2. CDR1 and CDR2 from the germline V gene are DFQATT and SNEGSKA (reference sequence). The V segment lost 5 bases and the J segment 7 bases; nucleotides outside the gene matches: 14. This CDR3 has 18 residues. The CDR3 coding sequence is TGCAGTGCTCCCGGGACTAGCGGGAGGGCCTTGTTCTTGAATGAGCAGTTCTTC. Its protein is CSAPGTSGRALFLNEQFF.

V and J are TRBV19 and TRBJ2-2; 9 nucleotides agree with TRBD1. The V gene end was trimmed by 1 base and the J gene end by 5 bases; junction bases not matched to a gene: 5. The CDR3 is 16 residues long. Germline CDR1 reads LNHDA; CDR2 reads SQIVND (reference sequence). The CDR3 protein is CASSIVGTGNTGELFF. The CDR3 nucleotides read TGTGCCAGTAGTATAGTGGGGACAGGGAATACCGGGGAGCTGTTTTTT.

About this clonotype: The junction and the germline gene differ at one end; a read error may be behind it. The rearrangement links TRBV7-3 to TRBJ1-6, with a weak D call TRBD1 (6 bases). The CDR3 is made up of 16 amino acids. The germline CDR1 and CDR2 sequences are SGHTA and FQGTGA. The CDR3 reads CAGSLFPGAENSPFHF. The CDR3 nucleotides read TGTGCCGGCAGCTTGTTTCCAGGGGCGGAGAATTCACCCTTCCACTTT.

The J gene is TRBJ2-3, the V gene TRBV20-1; D is unclear. V was cut by 3 bases and J by 2 bases, with 9 bases left in between. The CDR3 spans 13 residues. The V gene's germline CDR1 is DFQATT and CDR2 SNEGSKA (reference sequence). The CDR3 bases are TGCAGTGCTAGCGGCCCTGACACAGATACGCAGTATTTT. This translates into CSASGPDTDTQYF.

This clonotype was counted only a few times. At one of its ends the junction is not consistent with the germline gene, which may arise from a read error. The rearrangement links TRBV30 to TRBJ1-2; 8 nucleotides agree with TRBD1. This CDR3 is built from 11 residues. Germline V gives CDR1 GTSNPN, CDR2 SVGIG (reference sequence). The CDR3 here is CAWRNRDRKYF. The CDR3 DNA follows: TGTGCCTGGAGGAACCGGGACAGGAAGTATTTC.

This clonotype was seen repeatedly, ten times or more. The chain is built from TRBV20-1 and TRBJ2-7; TRBD2 agrees at 9 bases. Trimming removed 4 bases from V and 3 bases from J; junction bases left unmatched: 10. CDR3 size: 15 residues. Germline assignment: CDR1 DFQATT and CDR2 SNEGSKA (reference sequence). CDR3 sequence: CSATPGASGDYEQYF. The CDR3, as DNA: TGCAGTGCTACCCCCGGGGCTAGCGGGGACTACGAGCAGTACTTC.

This clonotype was seen a single time. The conserved final phenylalanine or tryptophan is absent from the CDR3, which likely points to a read error. It is unclear where the CDR3 begins or ends on the DNA, so no DNA is shown, and the CDR3 is as TCRdb lists it. V usage is TRBV7-9 and J usage is TRBJ1-4; the table's D call TRBD1 went unverified against the DNA. Germline CDR1 reads SEHNR; CDR2 reads FQNEAQ (reference sequence). The CDR3 extends over 12 residues, inclusive of both ends. CDR3 region: CASSPSGTRANY.

The chain couples TRBV5-1 to TRBJ1-6, with 9 bases aligning to TRBD1. This CDR3 has 14 amino acids. Germline V gene sequence: CDR1 SGHRS, CDR2 YFSETQ. The J segment lost 10 bases and the V segment lost 4 bases, leaving 6 bases of the junction unmatched. For the CDR3, the DNA is TGCGCCAGCAGCGCGGGACAGGGAGGCTCACCCCTCCACTTT. It encodes CASSAGQGGSPLHF.

The chain combines TRBV19 with TRBJ2-3, with 11 bases identical to TRBD1. Germline assignment: CDR1 LNHDA and CDR2 SQIVND (reference sequence). This CDR3 contains 13 residues. After removal of 8 bases from V and 6 bases from J, the junction contained 4 bases not matched to a gene. CDR3 region: CASPGQGVDTQYF. The CDR3 DNA sequence: TGTGCCAGTCCGGGACAGGGGGTGGATACGCAGTATTTT.

This clonotype was seen at least ten times. The gene calls are TRBV27 and TRBJ2-7; D is possibly TRBD2 (6 bases). V was clipped by 6 bases and J by 3 bases, with 15 bases between them. The germline gives CDR1 MNHEY, CDR2 SMNVEV (reference sequence). The CDR3 loop spans 14 amino acids. CDR3 DNA sequence: TGTGCCAGCAGGGGACTGGTTGAGGGCTACGAGCAGTACTTC. It encodes CASRGLVEGYEQYF.

This chain connects TRBV10-1 to TRBJ2-2; 12 positions agree with TRBD2. Germline CDR1 and CDR2: WNHNN and SYGVQD (reference sequence). J gave up 3 bases and V 7 bases, and 3 bases lay outside the gene matches. The length of the CDR3 is 15 residues. CDR3: CASTRLAGDTGELFF. The DNA for the CDR3 is TGCGCCAGCACCCGACTAGCGGGAGACACCGGGGAGCTGTTTTTT.

This clonotype showed up just once. The V and J genes are TRBV19 and TRBJ2-5; D unclear. The CDR3 is 13 residues long. CDR1 LNHDA and CDR2 SQIVND come from the germline V gene (reference sequence). V lost 5 bases and J 1 base, leaving 8 bases between the germline ends. This CDR3 is CASSGNTQETQYF. As DNA, the CDR3 is TGTGCCAGTAGTGGTAACACCCAAGAGACCCAGTACTTC.

Ten or more counts support this clonotype. V and J are TRBV4-1 and TRBJ1-4, with a possible D match to TRBD1 (5 bases). The germline CDR1 and CDR2 sequences are MGHRA and YSYEKL. CDR3 length: 14 amino acids. V was trimmed by 4 bases and J by 4 bases, leaving 10 bases between them. For the CDR3, the DNA is TGCGCCAGCAGCCGACAGTCTTTTAATGAAAAACTGTTTTTT. Protein product: CASSRQSFNEKLFF.

In its sample, this clonotype was seen many times. The chain links TRBV7-2 to TRBJ2-7; 10 nucleotides line up with TRBD1. Germline values: CDR1 SGHTA, CDR2 FQGNSA. After removal of 0 bases from V and 3 bases from J, the junction contained 8 bases not matched to a gene. The CDR3 contains 17 residues. CDR3 in amino acids: CASSLASSGQGLYEQYF. DNA of the CDR3: TGTGCCAGCAGCTTAGCCTCGTCGGGACAGGGGCTCTACGAGCAGTACTTC. Full variable domain (remainder filled in from reference TRBV7-2 and TRBJ2-7): GAGVSQSPSNKVTEKGKDVELRCDPISGHTALYWYRQSLGQGLEFLIYFQGNSAPDKSGLPSDRFSAERTGGSVSTLTIQRTQQEDSAVYLCASSLASSGQGLYEQYFGPGTRLTVT.

This clonotype was detected ten times or more. The V call is TRBV12-3 or TRBV12-4, the J call TRBJ2-1; 7 bases agree with TRBD2. V lost 8 bases to trimming and J lost 4 bases; unmatched junction nucleotides: 2. This CDR3 has 12 residues. Here the CDR3 DNA reads TGTGCCAGCGGGAGGGATTACAATGAGCAGTTCTTC. This codes for CASGRDYNEQFF.

The chain is built from TRBV5-4 and TRBJ2-2; TRBD1 or TRBD2 may be the D gene (6 bases each). Per the germline V gene, CDR1 is SGHNT and CDR2 is YYREEE (reference sequence). CDR3 length: 17 amino acids. The V end was cut by 2 bases, the J end by 0 bases, with 14 bases between. The CDR3 DNA is TGTGCCAGCAGCTTTTTGGCGGGACATGCGAACACCGGGGAGCTGTTTTTT. It specifies CASSFLAGHANTGELFF.

The J gene is TRBJ2-1, the V gene TRBV11-2, with 9 bases lining up with TRBD1. The CDR3 runs 15 residues. Germline loops: CDR1 SGHAT, CDR2 FQNNGV. Trimming cost V 5 bases and J 0 bases; bases outside gene matches: 2. The CDR3 DNA follows: TGTGCCAGCAGCCAGGACAGGGGCTCCTACAATGAGCAGTTCTTC. Protein: CASSQDRGSYNEQFF.

The table lists this clonotype with many counts. The CDR3 DNA reads TGTGCCAGCAGCCCTATGAATAATTCACCCCTCCACTTT. It is translated as CASSPMNNSPLHF. The J gene is TRBJ1-6, the V gene TRBV28; no clear D gene. The CDR3 has 13 residues. Between the trimmed V and J ends, which lost 6 bases and 5 bases, there was a span of 8 bases. Germline V gives CDR1 MDHEN, CDR2 SYDVKM.